This TCR beta chain was identified in a study of T-cell reconstitution after alpha-beta-depleted transplantation in children. Points from the study as a whole: When one year had passed after transplant, most T-cell counts and diversity came from newly produced T cells. Reports say that about two months after transplant, the alpha-beta T cells came out of several hundred graft clones that had expanded. Surviving recipient cells, namely T cells and thymic progenitors, were the source of high day-60 TCRbeta diversity in some patients.

The authors prepared the TCRbeta library with unique molecular identifiers. TCRdb used MiXCR to reprocess the PCR reads, holding one entry per CDR3 protein. The sample carries 800,000 to 1,000,000 distinct CDR3 sequences, roughly 29% recorded once. As regards this clonotype: Its antigen is unknown.

The CDR3 spans 14 residues. Germline CDR1 and CDR2: ENHRY and SYGVKD. The germline V and J ends were trimmed by 5 bases and 5 bases, with 16 bases remaining between them. The chain carries TRBV10-3 and TRBJ2-7, with a tentative D call TRBD1 (6 bases). The receptor comes from a boy younger than two who had a stem cell transplant for SCID, so the T cells may come from the graft donor. The sample in question was PBMCs, mostly from graft donor cells, obtained 360 days after TCRalphabeta/CD19-depleted stem cell transplant. DNA of the CDR3: TGTGCCATCAGTCAGGGGAGTGGAATCGACGAGCAGTACTTC. Encoded protein: CAISQGSGIDEQYF.